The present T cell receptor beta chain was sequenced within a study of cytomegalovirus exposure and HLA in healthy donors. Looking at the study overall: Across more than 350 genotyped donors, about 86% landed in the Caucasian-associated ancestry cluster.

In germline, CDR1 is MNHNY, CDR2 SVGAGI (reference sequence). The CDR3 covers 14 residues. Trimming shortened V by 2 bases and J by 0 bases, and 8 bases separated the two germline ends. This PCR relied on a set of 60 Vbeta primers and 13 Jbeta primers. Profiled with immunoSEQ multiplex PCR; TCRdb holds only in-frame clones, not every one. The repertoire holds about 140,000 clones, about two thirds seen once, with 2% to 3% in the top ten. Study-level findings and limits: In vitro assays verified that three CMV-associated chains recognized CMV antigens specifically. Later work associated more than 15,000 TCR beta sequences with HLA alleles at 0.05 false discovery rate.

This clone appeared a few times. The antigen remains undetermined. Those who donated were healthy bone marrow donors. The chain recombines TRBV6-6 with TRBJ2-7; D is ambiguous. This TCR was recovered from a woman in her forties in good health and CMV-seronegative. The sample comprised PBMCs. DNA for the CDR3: TGTGCCAGCAGTTACCGACAAGACTCCTACGAGCAGTACTTC. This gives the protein CASSYRQDSYEQYF.